This TCR beta chain stems from a study of shared clonotypes between healthy human individuals. Study processing details: Junction-only sequences without quality scores were provided by ImmunoSEQ, so filtering was different. Measured with immunoSEQ multiplex PCR; TCRdb has only the in-frame clones, and not every one. The V and J calls and clone size were taken over from that table, and D and trimming were inferred from the DNA. This table has some 2,500,000 clones, approximately 93% appearing once. Trimming cost V 4 bases and J 1 base; bases outside gene matches: 8. Germline V gene data show CDR1 as SGHRS and CDR2 as YFSETQ. The CDR3 consists of 17 residues.

This sequence was found in a man between 18 and 29 years old in good health. Some clones in this sample may be carry-over from other donors' samples. The source material was naive CD4+ T cells from PBMCs. Subset reported: CD45RA+ positively selected. The chain links TRBV5-1 to TRBJ2-3; 11 positions match TRBD2. The CDR3 region has the DNA TGCGCCAGCAGCACAACTAGCGGGAGTCTTGGCACAGATACGCAGTATTTT. This encodes CASSTTSGSLGTDTQYF.